The clone carrying this T cell receptor beta chain was seen only a few times. The antigen remains undetermined. The data were obtained in a study of molecular identifiers for immune sequencing clone quantification. As for the study in general: Replicate experiments took RNA from 20,000 or 100,000 naive CD8 cells, divided it five ways and sequenced four. Study-level findings and limits: Over 97% of effector molecules, yet under 1% of naive-cell molecules, were held by clones above 20 RNA copies.

TCRdb itself ran the PCR reads through MiXCR, one entry per CDR3 protein. The table has approximately 630,000 distinct CDR3 sequences, 25% seen once. Trimming left V 7 bases short and J 4 bases short, with 19 bases between. The germline V gene has CDR1 LNHDA and CDR2 SQIVND (reference sequence). The CDR3 length is 15 residues. From approximately 20,000 to 1,000,000 sorted cells, naive CD8 libraries were generated with 10%, 30% or 50% RNA. The sample comprised naive CD8+ T cells from blood, with Jurkat cell RNA spiked in. Regarding subset: FACS-sorted CD8+CD4-CCR7+CD45RA+ naive T cells. J is TRBJ1-2 and V is TRBV19; maybe TRBD1 (5 bases). This TCR came from a human donor in good health. Some libraries in this study had Jurkat cell RNA spiked in. The CDR3 sequence is CASTLGLGKIYGYTF. DNA for the CDR3: TGTGCCAGTACCCTGGGGCTGGGTAAGATCTATGGCTACACCTTC. The full variable domain, in which reference TRBV19 and TRBJ1-2 provide the parts outside the CDR3, is DGGITQSPKYLFRKEGQNVTLSCEQNLNHDAMYWYRQDPGQGLRLIYYSQIVNDFQKGDIAEGYSVSREKKESFPLTVTSAQKNPTAFYLCASTLGLGKIYGYTFGSGTRLTVV.